A single sample gave rise to the 4 T cell receptor beta chains below, sequenced in a study of T cell changes during pregnancy in multiple sclerosis. The data were produced by immunoSEQ multiplex PCR, yet TCRdb's version contains in-frame clones alone and is incomplete. The table shows more than 65,000 clones, with roughly 93% occurring only once. Material: peripheral blood, obtained in the first trimester of pregnancy. The receptors stem from a female donor with multiple sclerosis, enrolled in a pregnancy study.

The chain couples TRBV2 to TRBJ2-1; D possibly corresponds to TRBD1 (7 bases). The ends were cut back, 5 bases at V and 8 bases at J, with 19 bases in the middle. This CDR3 comprises 15 residues. Germline CDR1 and CDR2: SNHLY and FYNNEI. The CDR3: CASSTRQGGSDEQFF. As DNA, the CDR3 is TGTGCCAGCAGTACGAGGCAGGGGGGATCGGATGAGCAGTTCTTC.

This rearrangement joins TRBV6-1 to TRBJ2-5; 11 bases are a match to TRBD2. The V and J ends lost 1 base and 4 bases, in that order; junction bases with no gene match: 2. The CDR3 runs to 15 residues. Germline CDR1 MNHNS, CDR2 SASEGT. The CDR3 sequence: CASSEVAGGPETQYF. As DNA, the CDR3 is TGTGCCAGCAGTGAAGTAGCGGGGGGGCCAGAGACCCAGTACTTC.

The rearrangement joins TRBV4-1 to TRBJ2-3; 8 positions match TRBD1. J lost 7 bases, V lost 1 base, and 16 bases had no gene match. The CDR3 contains 18 residues. The V gene's germline CDR1 is MGHRA and CDR2 YSYEKL. DNA of the CDR3: TGCGCCAGCAGCCAAGTTCCAGTAGGGCGCAGGGGGCTGAATACGCAGTATTTT. Amino acid sequence: CASSQVPVGRRGLNTQYF.

Written as DNA, the CDR3 is TGTGCCACCAGGGAAGCGGGAGCTGGGGCCAACGTCCTGACTTTC. It encodes CATREAGAGANVLTF. The chain couples TRBV15 to TRBJ2-6; 8 nucleotides align to TRBD2. V dropped 6 bases and J dropped 2; count of bases not matched to a gene: 3. Looked up from germline, CDR1 is LNHNV and CDR2 is YYDKDF (reference sequence). The CDR3 is 15 amino acids.